The 27 T cell receptor beta chains below all came from one sample that was sequenced in a study of early T cells in non-severe SARS-CoV-2 infection (dated by TCRdb to 2020 to 2023). Library generation was performed with 5' RACE. For sequencing, a NextSeq 500 was employed. TCRdb took the public reads, trimmed them with fastp at Q25, ran MiXCR for clone calling and kept in-frame beta chains. Merged by CDR3 protein, the rows form single entries marked with the most common genes and DNA. In this sample the table shows some 40,000 distinct CDR3 sequences, 5% to 5.5% of which occur a single time. The ten largest clones add up to 6% to 7% of the sample. Sequenced material: whole blood, taken at baseline. The receptors here all came from an adult who was a healthcare worker with PCR-confirmed SARS-CoV-2 infection or an uninfected control (not recorded which).

This clonotype showed up just a few times. The chain carries TRBV24-1 and TRBJ2-5, with D tentatively TRBD1 or TRBD2 (6 bases each). CDR3 length: 18 amino acids. V was trimmed by 3 bases and J by 4 bases, leaving 23 bases between them. CDR1 KGHDR and CDR2 SFDVKD come from the germline V gene. This CDR3 is CATSDPAESSGGGETQYF. CDR3 sequence (DNA): TGTGCCACCAGTGATCCAGCAGAGAGTAGCGGAGGGGGAGAGACCCAGTACTTC.

This clonotype was detected ten times or more. The J gene is TRBJ2-5, the V gene TRBV20-1, with unresolved D. V dropped 5 bases and J dropped 6 bases, with 19 bases sitting between them. The CDR3 has 14 residues. CDR1 DFQATT and CDR2 SNEGSKA come from the germline V gene (reference sequence). The CDR3 coding sequence is TGCAGTGCTCACCAAAACTCCTACGTGCAGACCCAGTACTTC. Translating gives CSAHQNSYVQTQYF.

This clonotype was counted between two and nine times. This chain links TRBV5-1 with TRBJ2-1; D possibly uses TRBD1 or TRBD2 (5 bases each). CDR1 and CDR2 from the germline V gene are SGHRS and YFSETQ. This CDR3 contains 13 residues. Trimming took 4 bases from V and 6 from J, leaving 11 bases between them. In DNA, the CDR3 is TGCGCCAGCAGCCAACCCGGGACCAATGAGCAGTTCTTC. It is translated as CASSQPGTNEQFF.

The sample holds many counts of this clonotype. The genes are TRBV11-2 and TRBJ1-2; D call uncertain. Trimming stripped 0 bases from V and 8 bases from J, with 13 bases between. Germline lookup yields CDR1 SGHAT and CDR2 FQNNGV. The CDR3 loop spans 14 amino acids. The CDR3 region is CASSLDAGMGGYTF. CDR3 DNA: TGTGCCAGCAGCTTAGATGCAGGAATGGGCGGCTACACCTTC.

This clonotype was seen many times. V usage is TRBV6-5 and J usage is TRBJ2-3, with a tentative D call TRBD2 (5 bases). Germline-derived CDR1 and CDR2 are MNHEY and SVGAGI. The CDR3 spans 15 residues. V was clipped by 2 bases and J by 3 bases, with 12 bases between them. In DNA, the CDR3 is TGTGCCAGCAGTTACGGACTTCCGATAACAGATACGCAGTATTTT. Translated, it gives CASSYGLPITDTQYF.

As to this clonotype: A much larger clone differs by one base, so this may be a read error. The V gene is TRBV4-3, the J gene TRBJ2-3; no reliable D call. The CDR3 is made up of 15 amino acids. Per the germline V gene, CDR1 is LGHNA and CDR2 is YSLEER. The CDR3 is CASNQDLLGTDTQYF. The DNA of the CDR3 is TGCGCCAGCAACCAAGATCTCTTGGGGACAGATACGCAGTATTTT.

This clonotype was seen repeatedly, ten times or more. The V and J genes are TRBV11-2 and TRBJ2-7, with D unclear. The germline V gene has CDR1 SGHAT and CDR2 FQNNGV. The CDR3 has 14 amino acids. The V gene lost 0 bases and the J gene lost 3 bases, with 9 bases spanning the gap. CDR3 region: CASSLDWHSYEQYF. CDR3 DNA: TGTGCCAGCAGCTTAGATTGGCACAGCTACGAGCAGTACTTC.

This clonotype was counted many times. The rearrangement links TRBV10-1 to TRBJ2-1; D uncertain. V lost 6 bases, J lost 9 bases, and 12 bases lay in between. The CDR3 contains 12 residues. Germline lookup yields CDR1 WNHNN and CDR2 SYGVQD (reference sequence). The CDR3 nucleotides are TGCGCCAGCAGAGGTAGTCATGGTGAGCAGTTCTTC. This codes for CASRGSHGEQFF.

There are many counts of this clonotype. The chain carries TRBV6-1 and TRBJ1-5, with 10 bases matching TRBD1. The CDR3 spans 18 residues. The V segment lost 3 bases and the J segment 0 bases; nucleotides outside the gene matches: 8. Germline V CDR1 and CDR2: MNHNS, SASEGT. The CDR3, as DNA: TGTGCCAGCAGTGACCGGGACAGGGGCGCGTATAGCAATCAGCCCCAGCATTTT. It specifies CASSDRDRGAYSNQPQHF.

This clonotype appeared many times. The genes are TRBV3-1 and TRBJ1-5, with D uncertain. Germline CDR1 and CDR2: LGHDT and YNNKEL (reference sequence). V was shortened by 5 bases and J by 0 bases, with 11 bases between the two germline ends. This CDR3 has 15 amino acids. The CDR3 DNA follows: TGTGCCAGCAGCGACGGGTCTTATAGCAATCAGCCCCAGCATTTT. Protein product: CASSDGSYSNQPQHF.

This clonotype was recorded at least ten times. This sequence joins TRBV6-1 and TRBJ2-7, with 9 positions matching TRBD1. After removal of 10 bases from V and 5 bases from J, the junction contained 12 bases not matched to a gene. CDR3 length: 14 amino acids. Germline CDR1 and CDR2: MNHNS and SASEGT. In DNA form, the CDR3 reads TGTGCCACCGAGCCCAACAGGGGGCTGGACGAGCAGTACTTC. This encodes CATEPNRGLDEQYF.

The V gene is TRBV19, the J gene TRBJ2-7; 14 nucleotides line up with TRBD2. V trimming: 0 bases; J trimming: 4 bases; junction bases outside the gene matches: 11. The CDR3 is 19 amino acids. Germline CDR1 LNHDA, CDR2 SQIVND (reference sequence). The CDR3 region has the DNA TGTGCCAGTAGTATAGACCCGCCGGGACTAGCGGGAGTAGTGTACGAGCAGTACTTC. Amino acids: CASSIDPPGLAGVVYEQYF.

In this sample, this clonotype turned up many times. The rearrangement uses TRBV15 and TRBJ2-4, with D hard to call. The CDR3 is 15 amino acids. The V gene lost 0 bases and the J gene lost 7 bases, with 13 bases spanning the gap. In germline, CDR1 is LNHNV, CDR2 YYDKDF (reference sequence). DNA of the CDR3: TGTGCCACCAGCAGAGATGTAGGTGGTCCGAACATTCAGTACTTC. Translating gives CATSRDVGGPNIQYF.

This clonotype has only a few counts. This chain joins TRBV10-2 and TRBJ2-3; D unresolved. Trimming cost V 2 bases and J 4 bases, with 1 base left between them. The CDR3 spans 11 residues. Germline values: CDR1 WSHSY, CDR2 SAAADI. The CDR3 protein is CASSEADTQYF. For the CDR3, the DNA is TGCGCCAGCAGTGAGGCAGATACGCAGTATTTT.

This clonotype was counted many times. The rearrangement uses TRBV7-9 and TRBJ1-2; tentative D call: TRBD1 (5 bases). Trimming stripped 3 bases from V and 6 bases from J, with 11 bases between. This CDR3 spans 13 amino acids. Germline CDR1 is SEHNR and CDR2 is FQNEAQ (reference sequence). The CDR3 is CASSLQGRDGYTF. The CDR3 DNA sequence: TGTGCCAGCAGCTTGCAGGGCCGGGATGGCTACACCTTC.

This clonotype appeared many times. The rearrangement joins TRBV6-1 to TRBJ2-7, with 9 bases aligning to TRBD1. This CDR3 has 13 amino acids. Looked up from germline, CDR1 is MNHNS and CDR2 is SASEGT. V trimming: 6 bases; J trimming: 11 bases; junction bases outside the gene matches: 11. The CDR3 nucleotides are TGTGCCAGCAGCCCGGGACAGGGTTTTAGGGAGTACTTC. As protein: CASSPGQGFREYF.

This clonotype was seen repeatedly, ten times or more. J is TRBJ2-7 and V is TRBV18, with 8 nucleotides matching TRBD1. The CDR3 consists of 14 residues. In germline, CDR1 is KGHSH, CDR2 LQKENI. Trimming cost V 8 bases and J 2 bases; bases outside gene matches: 8. Here the CDR3 reads CASATTGATYEQYV. The CDR3 nucleotides read TGTGCCAGCGCCACGACAGGGGCCACCTACGAGCAGTACGTC.

This clonotype occurred a few times. The chain employs TRBV5-1 and TRBJ2-1, with TRBD2 matching 8 bases. V shed 1 base, J shed 5 bases, and the junction held 8 bases outside the gene matches. The CDR3 runs 16 residues. Germline values: CDR1 SGHRS, CDR2 YFSETQ. CDR3 loop: CASSLSTSGQHNEQFF. The CDR3 DNA reads TGCGCCAGCAGCTTGTCAACTAGCGGACAACACAATGAGCAGTTCTTC.

In this sample, this clonotype turned up many times. The genes are TRBV11-2 and TRBJ2-1, with D possibly TRBD1 on 5 matching bases. Trimming left V 5 bases short and J 12 bases short, with 17 bases between. In germline, CDR1 is SGHAT, CDR2 FQNNGV. The CDR3 covers 13 residues. CDR3 nucleotides: TGTGCCAGCAGCACGGCCCCCAGGGTAATGCAGTTCTTC. Translation: CASSTAPRVMQFF.

This clonotype was observed at least ten times. One end of the junction is discordant with germline, which a read error may explain. The genes are TRBV11-2 and TRBJ2-3; D gene ambiguous. Germline values: CDR1 SGHAT, CDR2 FQNNGV. The CDR3 spans 8 residues. The CDR3 DNA reads TGTGCCAGCAGCTTTGTGGATTTT. Protein product: CASSFVDF.

The genes are TRBV20-1 and TRBJ2-1; 13 bases map to TRBD2. V lost 6 bases, J lost 0 bases, and 11 bases stayed unmatched. Germline assignment: CDR1 DFQATT and CDR2 SNEGSKA (reference sequence). This CDR3 region has 18 residues. CDR3 residues: CSATGLAGSLSSYNEQFF. CDR3 DNA sequence: TGCAGTGCAACGGGACTAGCGGGATCACTGAGCTCCTACAATGAGCAGTTCTTC.

The chain joins TRBV12-3 or TRBV12-4 to TRBJ2-1; either TRBD1 or TRBD2 may fit D (5 bases each). V lost 4 bases, J lost 5 bases, and 18 bases lay in between. This CDR3 spans 16 amino acids. The DNA of the CDR3 is TGTGCCAGCAGTTCCCCGGGACGCGAAACTCACAATGAGCAGTTCTTC. Translated, it gives CASSSPGRETHNEQFF.

This clonotype was seen repeatedly, ten times or more. This chain links TRBV27 with TRBJ2-7; 9 bases agree with TRBD2. V was clipped by 5 bases and J by 4 bases; unmatched bases: 6. CDR1 and CDR2 from the germline V gene are MNHEY and SMNVEV (reference sequence). The CDR3 has 14 residues. Written as DNA, the CDR3 is TGTGCCAGCAGTCAGCTAGCGGGGTCTTACGAGCAGTACTTC. Translated: CASSQLAGSYEQYF.

The V and J genes are TRBV6-1 and TRBJ1-5; no definite D call. The germline V gene has CDR1 MNHNS and CDR2 SASEGT. Trimming shortened V by 2 bases and J by 3 bases, and 11 bases separated the two germline ends. The CDR3 length is 15 residues. CDR3 loop: CASSENGRNNQPQHF. The CDR3, as DNA: TGTGCCAGCAGTGAAAATGGGCGGAACAATCAGCCCCAGCATTTT.

This clonotype was counted only a few times. The chain employs TRBV7-9 and TRBJ2-2; D remains unclear. V lost 6 bases, J lost 7 bases, and 18 bases lay in between. The length of the CDR3 is 15 residues. Per germline, CDR1 SEHNR and CDR2 FQNEAQ (reference sequence). The CDR3 nucleotides read TGTGCCAGCAGTTCGACCCAGAAGAGTGGCGGGGAGCTGTTTTTT. Translated: CASSSTQKSGGELFF.

As to this clonotype: A much larger clone differs from this one at a single base, so this may be a read error. The V call is TRBV11-2, the J call TRBJ2-7; D remains ambiguous. CDR3 length: 11 amino acids. Germline V gene data show CDR1 as SGHAT and CDR2 as FQNNGV. The CDR3 sequence: CASSWTYERYF. The CDR3 nucleotides are TGTGCCAGCAGCTGGACCTACGAGCGGTACTTC.

This clonotype was seen ten or more times. This rearrangement joins TRBV3-1 to TRBJ2-6; D uncertain. This CDR3 contains 15 residues. The V end lost 8 bases, the J end lost 4 bases, and 15 bases lay between the germline ends. CDR1 is LGHDT, CDR2 YNNKEL, per germline (reference sequence). The CDR3 bases are TGTGCCAGCGCAGGTCTTCGACCCGGGGCCAACGTCCTGACTTTC. This gives the protein CASAGLRPGANVLTF.